This record looks at one T cell receptor (beta chain) sequence and its context. Its antigen remains unknown. In germline, CDR1 is MDHEN, CDR2 SYDVKM. This CDR3 comprises 15 residues. V was clipped by 7 bases and J by 5 bases, with 15 bases between them. The sample comes from a study of cytomegalovirus exposure and HLA in healthy donors. Amplification used 60 Vbeta primers and 13 Jbeta primers. TCRdb keeps only in-frame clones here, not all; method: immunoSEQ multiplex PCR. The sample includes about 130,000 clones, around 70% of them seen just once. Study-wide results and limits: Among the CMV-associated chains, a few were confirmed in vitro as specific for CMV antigens.

The chain uses TRBV28 and TRBJ1-6; tentatively, D is TRBD1 (6 bases). Material: PBMCs. The sequence came from a woman aged 40 to 50 in good health and CMV-seropositive. The CDR3 here is CASNNPGHHNSPLHF. CDR3 DNA: TGTGCCAGCAACAATCCGGGACACCATAATTCACCCCTCCACTTT. The variable domain in full, with the rest retrieved from reference TRBV28 and TRBJ1-6, is DVKVTQSSRYLVKRTGEKVFLECVQDMDHENMFWYRQDPGLGLRLIYFSYDVKMKEKGDIPEGYSVSREKKERFSLILESASTNQTSMYLCASNNPGHHNSPLHFGNGTRLTVT.